Each of the 10 T cell receptor beta chains below was sequenced from the same sample in a study of cytotoxic CD8 clonotypes in ibrutinib-treated CLL. Some clones are missing from TCRdb's copy, which holds only in-frame ones; the method was immunoSEQ multiplex PCR. The profile shows almost 85,000 clones, 86% of them singletons. Sequencing used PBMCs, obtained before ibrutinib treatment. The source is a human donor with chronic lymphocytic leukemia.

The J gene is TRBJ2-1, the V gene TRBV25-1; D is uncertain. The V gene lost 5 bases and the J gene lost 3 bases, with 11 bases spanning the gap. This CDR3 is 14 amino acids long. The germline gives CDR1 MGHDK, CDR2 SYGVNS. CDR3 sequence: CASSHTDRYNEQFF. The DNA for the CDR3 is TGTGCCAGCAGTCATACAGACCGCTACAATGAGCAGTTCTTC.

The rearrangement uses TRBV18 and TRBJ2-7; TRBD1 matches 9 bases. With V trimmed by 3 bases and J by 2 bases, 5 bases remained unmatched. This CDR3 spans 15 amino acids. Germline CDR1 reads KGHSH; CDR2 reads LQKENI. CDR3 residues: CASSPWDRAPYEQYF. In nucleotides, the CDR3 is TGTGCCAGCTCACCTTGGGACAGGGCTCCCTACGAGCAGTACTTC.

The genes are TRBV9 and TRBJ2-6; TRBD1 agrees at 9 bases. The trim removed 8 bases at V and 0 bases at J, leaving 9 bases unmatched. Germline V gene data show CDR1 as SGDLS and CDR2 as YYNGEE. The CDR3 runs to 17 residues. CDR3 in amino acids: CASNRDRAFSGANVLTF. CDR3 nucleotides: TGTGCCAGTAACCGGGACAGGGCCTTCTCTGGGGCCAACGTCCTGACTTTC.

The rearrangement uses TRBV6-1 and TRBJ2-3; no definite D call. This CDR3 has 14 residues. Trimming took 1 base from V and 1 from J, leaving 6 bases between them. Germline-derived CDR1 and CDR2 are MNHNS and SASEGT. CDR3 DNA: TGTGCCAGCAGTGAAGGGTTTGGCACAGATACGCAGTATTTT. It codes for CASSEGFGTDTQYF.

The chain couples TRBV5-1 to TRBJ2-5, with 8 bases that match TRBD1. With V trimmed by 3 bases and J by 5 bases, 6 bases remained unmatched. Germline V gives CDR1 SGHRS, CDR2 YFSETQ. The CDR3 is 14 amino acids. Here the CDR3 reads CASSWEDRVETQYF. In DNA form, the CDR3 reads TGCGCCAGCAGCTGGGAGGACAGGGTTGAGACCCAGTACTTC.

V is TRBV27 and J is TRBJ2-7, with a possible D match to TRBD1 (5 bases). The CDR3 is made up of 15 amino acids. V lost 6 bases, J lost 0 bases, and 15 bases lay in between. CDR1 and CDR2 (germline): MNHEY, SMNVEV (reference sequence). This CDR3 is CASSISGAASYEQYF. In DNA form, the CDR3 reads TGTGCCAGCAGCATCTCTGGGGCGGCCTCCTACGAGCAGTACTTC.

The chain links TRBV30 to TRBJ2-5; the D is unclear. The CDR3 runs to 13 residues. V was pared by 0 bases and J by 5 bases, with 10 bases between. From germline, CDR1 is GTSNPN and CDR2 SVGIG (reference sequence). CDR3 sequence: CAWSVRLYETQYF. The CDR3 coding sequence is TGTGCCTGGAGTGTACGACTTTACGAGACCCAGTACTTC.

This clone came up a few times. The chain recombines TRBV7-6 with TRBJ1-4; tentative D call: TRBD1 (6 bases). Trimming took 5 bases from V and 5 from J, leaving 12 bases between them. CDR1 is SGHVS, CDR2 FNYEAQ, per germline. This CDR3 contains 14 residues. CDR3 region: CASSPNRVNEKLFF. In nucleotides, the CDR3 is TGTGCCAGCAGCCCTAACAGGGTGAATGAAAAACTGTTTTTT.

The chain's CDR3 is CASSPRDWGREQYF. Written as DNA, the CDR3 is TGTGCCAGCAGTCCTCGGGACTGGGGTCGCGAGCAGTACTTC. The genes are TRBV28 and TRBJ2-7; the D gene is possibly TRBD2 (6 bases). The V end lost 5 bases, the J end lost 6 bases, and 17 bases lay between the germline ends. There are 14 residues in the CDR3. Germline V CDR1 and CDR2: MDHEN, SYDVKM. The variable domain in full, completed from reference TRBV28 and TRBJ2-7, reads DVKVTQSSRYLVKRTGEKVFLECVQDMDHENMFWYRQDPGLGLRLIYFSYDVKMKEKGDIPEGYSVSREKKERFSLILESASTNQTSMYLCASSPRDWGREQYFGPGTRLTVT.

This clone was detected once. The V call is TRBV5-8, the J call TRBJ2-1, with 9 bases that match TRBD2. Germline V gene data show CDR1 as SGHTS and CDR2 as YDEGEE. This CDR3 comprises 18 residues. Trimming took 0 bases from V and 0 from J; bases not matched to a gene: 7. In DNA, the CDR3 is TGTGCCAGCAGCTTGGAGGGGCTAGCGGGATACTCCTACAATGAGCAGTTCTTC. Translation: CASSLEGLAGYSYNEQFF.